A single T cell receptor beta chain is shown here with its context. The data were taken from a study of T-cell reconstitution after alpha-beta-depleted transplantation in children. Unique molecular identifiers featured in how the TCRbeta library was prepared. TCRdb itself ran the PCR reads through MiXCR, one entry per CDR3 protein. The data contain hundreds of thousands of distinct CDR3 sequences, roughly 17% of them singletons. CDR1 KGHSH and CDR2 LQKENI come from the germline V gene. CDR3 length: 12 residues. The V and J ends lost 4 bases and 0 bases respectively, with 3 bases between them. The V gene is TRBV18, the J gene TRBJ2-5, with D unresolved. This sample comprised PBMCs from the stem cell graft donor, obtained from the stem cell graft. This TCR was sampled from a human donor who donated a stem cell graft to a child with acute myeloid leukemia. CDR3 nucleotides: TGTGCCAGCTCACGGAACCAAGAGACCCAGTACTTC. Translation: CASSRNQETQYF.